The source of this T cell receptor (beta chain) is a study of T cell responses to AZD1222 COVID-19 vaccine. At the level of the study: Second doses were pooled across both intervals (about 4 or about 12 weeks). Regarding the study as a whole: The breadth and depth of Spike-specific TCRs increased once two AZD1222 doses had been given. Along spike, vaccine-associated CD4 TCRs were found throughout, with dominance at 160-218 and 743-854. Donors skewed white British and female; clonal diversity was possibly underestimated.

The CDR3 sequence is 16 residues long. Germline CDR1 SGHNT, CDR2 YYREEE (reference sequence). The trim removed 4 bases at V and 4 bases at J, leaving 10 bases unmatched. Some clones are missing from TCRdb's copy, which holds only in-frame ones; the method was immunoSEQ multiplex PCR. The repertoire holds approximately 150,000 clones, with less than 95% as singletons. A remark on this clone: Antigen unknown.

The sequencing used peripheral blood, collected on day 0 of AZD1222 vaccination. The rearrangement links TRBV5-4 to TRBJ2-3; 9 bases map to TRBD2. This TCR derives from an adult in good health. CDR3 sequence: CASSPDGAGGPDTQYF. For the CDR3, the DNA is TGTGCCAGCAGCCCCGATGGAGCGGGGGGCCCAGATACGCAGTATTTT.